This TCR beta chain was sequenced during a study of graft-versus-host responses after intestinal transplantation. At the level of the study: Tacrolimus and steroids were given for two to four years to all recipients after anti-thymocyte globulin induction.

Germline V gene sequence: CDR1 SGHRS, CDR2 YFSETQ. The CDR3 spans 16 residues. The V end lost 4 bases, the J end lost 0 bases, and 16 bases lay between the germline ends. This clone was observed a handful of times. Antigen unknown. The study's findings and limits: Within the allografts of patients who had graft-donor T cell macrochimerism, graft-versus-host to host-versus-graft clonal ratios were high. Early HvG declines after transplant were associated with peak circulating GvH clone levels. The recipient marrow held GvH clones, and some of them showed up first in ileum or blood.

The repertoire was sequenced with immunoSEQ multiplex PCR; TCRdb's copy has only in-frame clones and lacks some. The sample lists approximately 33,000 clones; approximately 83% were seen once. The source of this sequence is a human donor who received an intestinal transplant. The source material was unstimulated CD8+ T cells sorted from spleen or lymph node cells, sampled before intestinal transplant. The chain has TRBV5-1 and TRBJ1-2, with unresolved D. CDR3 region: CASSAAGRSSNYGYTF. CDR3 bases: TGCGCCAGCAGCGCCGCCGGTCGATCCTCTAACTATGGCTACACCTTC.